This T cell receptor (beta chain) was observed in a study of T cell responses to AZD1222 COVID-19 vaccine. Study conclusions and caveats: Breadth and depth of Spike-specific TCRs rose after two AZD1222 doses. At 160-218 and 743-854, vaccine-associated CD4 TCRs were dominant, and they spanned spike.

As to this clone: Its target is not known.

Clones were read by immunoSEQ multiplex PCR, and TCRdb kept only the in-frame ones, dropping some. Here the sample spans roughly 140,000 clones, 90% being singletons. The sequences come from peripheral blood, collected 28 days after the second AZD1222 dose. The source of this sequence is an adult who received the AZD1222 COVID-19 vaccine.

CDR3 nucleotides: TGTGCCAGCCGTCTGGGATACTCCCTAGAGGAGCAGTACTTC. Protein sequence: CASRLGYSLEEQYF. V is TRBV27 and J is TRBJ2-7; D uncertain. The CDR3 is 14 residues long. V was trimmed by 8 bases and J by 7 bases, leaving 21 bases between them. Germline assignment: CDR1 MNHEY and CDR2 SMNVEV (reference sequence).